This is a list of T cell receptor beta chains from one sample in a study of blood T cell repertoires in COVID-19. Data came from immunoSEQ multiplex PCR; TCRdb stores just in-frame clones and leaves some out. The data show some 150,000 clones, with about nine tenths seen just once and around 1.6% held by the top ten. The sequenced material came from peripheral blood. The receptor source for this set is a woman aged 45-65 years with acute or convalescent COVID-19. Each CDR3 is given with its conserved first and last residue. The order of the fields is clone size, J gene, V gene, D gene, CDR3 DNA, CDR3 protein. The D gene is left open where the match is weak. A row's size may be missing; if present it is once, few, many or a size class.

once	TRBJ1-2	TRBV7-9	.	TGTGCCACCGTGGGGCCTAAGGGCGGCTACACCTTC	CATVGPKGGYTF
.	TRBJ2-2	TRBV18	.	TGTGCCAGCTCACCCCTACCTCCCGTTCGACAGCCGGACACCGGGGAGCTGTTTTTT	CASSPLPPVRQPDTGELFF
.	TRBJ1-2	TRBV5-1	.	TGCGCCAGCAGCCCAGACGGGACACCCGGCTACACCTTC	CASSPDGTPGYTF
.	TRBJ2-1	TRBV4-2	TRBD2	TGTGCCAGCAGTCGGACTAGCGGGGGGGCGGTTGAGCAGTTCTTC	CASSRTSGGAVEQFF
.	TRBJ1-4	TRBV23-1	TRBD1	TGCGCCAGCAGCCCTAGACAGGGGGCGGGTGAAAAACTGTTTTTT	CASSPRQGAGEKLFF
.	TRBJ2-7	TRBV15	TRBD2	TGTGCCACCAGCAGAGGGACTAGCGGGAACTACGAGCAGTACTTC	CATSRGTSGNYEQYF
.	TRBJ2-4	TRBV5-1	TRBD1	TGCGCCAGCAGAACGGGACAGGGCGACATTCAGTACTTC	CASRTGQGDIQYF
.	TRBJ1-5	TRBV4-1	.	TGCGCCAGCAGCCAGTATCTGGGAGGTAGCAATCAGCCCCAGCATTTT	CASSQYLGGSNQPQHF
.	TRBJ2-5	TRBV6-1	.	TGTGCCAGCAGTGAAAGGGTACGGGGGGAGACCCAGTACTTC	CASSERVRGETQYF
.	TRBJ1-1	TRBV11-1	TRBD1	TGTGCCAGCAGCGCGGACAGGGTGATCACTGAAGCTTTCTTT	CASSADRVITEAFF
.	TRBJ2-1	TRBV5-6	TRBD2	TGTGCCAGCAGCTTTTCTAGCGGGAGGTTTAACAATGAGCAGTTCTTC	CASSFSSGRFNNEQFF
.	TRBJ2-1	TRBV11-2	TRBD2	TGTGCCAGCAGCCCAGAGCTAGCGGGAAGGAATGAGCAGTTCTTC	CASSPELAGRNEQFF
.	TRBJ1-2	TRBV12-3/TRBV12-4	.	TGTGCCAGCAGCCCGTTTGGGGGAGGCGGCTACACCTTC	CASSPFGGGGYTF
.	TRBJ2-2	TRBV11-2	TRBD2	TGTGCCAGCAGCTTTACTAGCGGGAGTAGGGGCGGGGAGCTGTTTTTT	CASSFTSGSRGGELFF
.	TRBJ1-1	TRBV19	TRBD1	TGTGCCAGTACCTTTGACAGGGTCGGGACCACTGAAGCTTTCTTT	CASTFDRVGTTEAFF
many	TRBJ1-6	TRBV4-1	TRBD1	TGCGCCAGCAGCCCCCGGGACAGGGATAATTCACCCCTCCACTTT	CASSPRDRDNSPLHF
.	TRBJ2-3	TRBV3-1/TRBV3-2	TRBD2	TGTGCCAGCAGCCGTCGACTAGCGGGGGACACAGATACGCAGTATTTT	CASSRRLAGDTDTQYF
.	TRBJ2-5	TRBV4-3	.	TGCGCCAGCAGCCAACAGGGCTATAAGGGAGAGACCCAGTACTTC	CASSQQGYKGETQYF
.	TRBJ2-7	TRBV12-3/TRBV12-4	.	TGTGCCAGCAGTGGGGGCAACGAGCAGTACTTC	CASSGGNEQYF
.	TRBJ2-7	TRBV20-1	TRBD2	TGCAGTGCTAGTATAAGCGGGGGGCAGTACTTC	CSASISGGQYF
.	TRBJ2-3	TRBV4-2	TRBD1	TGTGCCAGCAGCCAAGGGACAGGGGGCACAGATACGCAGTATTTT	CASSQGTGGTDTQYF
.	TRBJ2-5	TRBV29-1	.	TGCAGCGCCGAGGTCCGGGTGCAAGAGACCCAGTACTTC	CSAEVRVQETQYF
.	TRBJ1-3	TRBV30	.	TGTGCCTGGAGTCGGGGGGACTCTGGAAACACCATATATTTT	CAWSRGDSGNTIYF
once	TRBJ1-1	TRBV18	.	TGTGCCAGCTTCGGGGGATTGTCCACTGAAGCTTTCTTT	CASFGGLSTEAFF
.	TRBJ2-7	TRBV12-3/TRBV12-4	TRBD1	TGTGCCAGCACGGAGAGGGGGCTCCACGAGCAGTACTTC	CASTERGLHEQYF
.	TRBJ1-1	TRBV30	.	TGTGCCTGGAACAGGGAGAACACTGAAGCTTTCTTT	CAWNRENTEAFF
.	TRBJ2-4	TRBV2	.	TGTGCCAGCAGTGAGGACAGACAAATCAAAAACATTCAGTACTTC	CASSEDRQIKNIQYF
.	TRBJ2-3	TRBV24-1	TRBD2	TGTGCCACCCGGGGTAGCGGGAGCACAGATACGCAGTATTTT	CATRGSGSTDTQYF
.	TRBJ1-3	TRBV30	.	TGTGCCTGGAGTAAAAAACAGGGCTTTTCTGGAAACACCATATATTTT	CAWSKKQGFSGNTIYF
.	TRBJ2-5	TRBV6-2/TRBV6-3	.	TGTGCCAGCAGTACACGATGGCTTACACAAGAGACCCAGTACTTC	CASSTRWLTQETQYF
few	TRBJ1-4	TRBV9	TRBD1	TGTGCCAGCAGCACAAAGTCAGGGGGCGCGACTAATGAAAAACTGTTTTTT	CASSTKSGGATNEKLFF
once	TRBJ2-1	TRBV6-4	TRBD1	TGTGCCAGCAGTGCCCTCGGGACAGGGGCGCGCAATGAGCAGTTCTTC	CASSALGTGARNEQFF
.	TRBJ1-6	TRBV5-1	.	TGCGCCAGCCGGGACACTAATTCACCCCTCCACTTT	CASRDTNSPLHF
once	TRBJ1-2	TRBV3-1/TRBV3-2	.	TGTGCCAGCAGCCAAGTAGCCAGAGGGAACTATGGCTACACCTTC	CASSQVARGNYGYTF
.	TRBJ2-3	TRBV11-2	.	TGTGCCAGCAGCTTAGGTCAGGGGAATACGCAGTATTTT	CASSLGQGNTQYF
.	TRBJ1-5	TRBV27	.	TGTGCCAGCAGTCTCGAGGGCCTAGGGCCCCAGCATTTT	CASSLEGLGPQHF
.	TRBJ2-1	TRBV11-3	.	TGTGCCAGCAGCTTAGGGCGGGGTCACTACAATGAGCAGTTCTTC	CASSLGRGHYNEQFF
.	TRBJ2-7	TRBV7-2	TRBD2	TGTGCCAGCAGCTCGACTAGCGGGGGAACCTACGAGCAGTACTTC	CASSSTSGGTYEQYF
.	TRBJ2-7	TRBV18	TRBD1	TGTGCCAGCTCACGAACAGGGGATGTTCCCTACGAGCAGTACTTC	CASSRTGDVPYEQYF
.	TRBJ1-5	TRBV5-1	.	TGCGCCAGCAGCCTGACAGAGAATCAGCCCCAGCATTTT	CASSLTENQPQHF
.	TRBJ1-1	TRBV5-1	.	TGCGCCAGCAGCTTAGGGACACACAACACTGAAGCTTTCTTT	CASSLGTHNTEAFF
.	TRBJ1-1	TRBV18	TRBD1	TGTGCCAGCTCACTAAACAGGGGGCTTAACACTGAAGCTTTCTTT	CASSLNRGLNTEAFF
.	TRBJ1-2	TRBV4-1	.	TGCGCCAGCAGCCAAGATGCAGGAGGGTCCTTTATTTCCTACACCTTC	CASSQDAGGSFISYTF
.	TRBJ1-1	TRBV27	.	TGTGCCAGCAGCCCTAATCGTATGAACACTGAAGCTTTCTTT	CASSPNRMNTEAFF
.	TRBJ2-7	TRBV19	TRBD1	TGTGCCAGTAGTGAACAGGGGGCTGCTTACGAGCAGTACTTC	CASSEQGAAYEQYF
.	TRBJ1-2	TRBV6-2/TRBV6-3	TRBD1	TGTGCCAGCAGTCAAGGACAGGGGGCGCCTTGGTATGGCTACACCTTC	CASSQGQGAPWYGYTF
.	TRBJ1-1	TRBV9	.	TGTGCCAGCAGCCCCCCATTGAACACTGAAGCTTTCTTT	CASSPPLNTEAFF
.	TRBJ1-2	TRBV19	TRBD1	TGTGCCAGTAGTATAGAGGGACAGGGGGCTCAAGGCTACACCTTC	CASSIEGQGAQGYTF
.	TRBJ2-1	TRBV2	TRBD1	TGTGCCAGCAGACCATTACCAGGGACAGGGACCTACAATGAGCAGTTCTTC	CASRPLPGTGTYNEQFF
.	TRBJ2-3	TRBV4-3	TRBD1	TGCGCCAGCAGCCAAGCAGACAGGGGTGGAGATACGCAGTATTTT	CASSQADRGGDTQYF
.	TRBJ1-2	TRBV13	TRBD1	TGTGCCAGCAGCACGGGGACAGGCCGCCCCTATGGCTACACCTTC	CASSTGTGRPYGYTF
once	TRBJ1-2	TRBV3-1/TRBV3-2	.	TGTGCCAGCAGCTCCCCCGAGGAGCCTAATGGCTACACCTTC	CASSSPEEPNGYTF
once	TRBJ2-1	TRBV6-2/TRBV6-3	.	TGTGCCAGCAGCCACAATCCCTACAATGAGCAGTTCTTC	CASSHNPYNEQFF
.	TRBJ1-2	TRBV20-1	TRBD1	TGCAGTGCTAGTCGGACAGGGTCGTTAGGGAACTATGGCTACACCTTC	CSASRTGSLGNYGYTF
.	TRBJ1-2	TRBV18	.	TGTGCCAGCTCACCACCAAGCGGGAACTATGGCTACACCTTC	CASSPPSGNYGYTF
once	TRBJ2-1	TRBV7-2	TRBD2	TGTGCCAGCAGCTTGATCGGACTAGCAGCAAATGAGCAGTTCTTC	CASSLIGLAANEQFF
.	TRBJ1-2	TRBV3-1/TRBV3-2	.	TGTGCCAGCTCGGACTCGAAGCTTGGCTACACCTTC	CASSDSKLGYTF